Following are 2 T cell receptor beta chains from one sample sequenced in a study of control samples from healthy donors and cancer patients. The protocol was immunoSEQ multiplex PCR, while the TCRdb copy is restricted to in-frame clones and leaves out a portion. Of 75,000 to 100,000 clones listed, roughly 90% are singletons. The source material was blood. The receptor source for this set is a man aged 45 to 65 in good health.

The chain joins TRBV6-1 to TRBJ1-3; a possible D gene is TRBD1 (6 bases). The V gene's germline CDR1 is MNHNS and CDR2 SASEGT. The CDR3 runs 12 residues. V shed 9 bases and J shed 4 bases, with 10 bases lying between them. CDR3 DNA: TGTGCCAGTCAGGGGACCGGAAACACCATATATTTT. This codes for CASQGTGNTIYF.

This chain uses TRBV30 with TRBJ2-5; D not certain. Germline V gene sequence: CDR1 GTSNPN, CDR2 SVGIG (reference sequence). This CDR3 is 14 amino acids long. The V and J ends lost 8 bases and 6 bases respectively, with 22 bases between them. CDR3 residues: CALHSPDAQKTQYF. The CDR3 nucleotides are TGTGCCCTACATTCACCAGACGCCCAGAAGACCCAGTACTTC.